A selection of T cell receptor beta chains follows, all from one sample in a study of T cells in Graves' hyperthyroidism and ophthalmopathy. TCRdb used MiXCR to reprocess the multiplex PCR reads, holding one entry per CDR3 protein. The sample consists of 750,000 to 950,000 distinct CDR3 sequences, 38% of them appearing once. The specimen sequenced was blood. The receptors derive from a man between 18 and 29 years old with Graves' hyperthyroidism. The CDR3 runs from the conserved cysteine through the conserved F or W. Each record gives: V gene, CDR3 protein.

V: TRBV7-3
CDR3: CASSQGQGAWEQYF

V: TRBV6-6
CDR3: CASSLRGTNYGYTF

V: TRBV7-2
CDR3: CASGGYTF

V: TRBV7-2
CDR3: CASSSRRTGENTGELFF

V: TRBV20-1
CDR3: CSASDRVHYEQYF

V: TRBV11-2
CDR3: CASSFLTHYNSPLHF

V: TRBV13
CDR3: CASSLGKGGGETQYF

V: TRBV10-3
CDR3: CAISERVSLNSPLHF

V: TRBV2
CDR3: CASSETGSSNTEAFF

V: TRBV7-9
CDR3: CASSPAMNTEAFF

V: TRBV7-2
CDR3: CASSNGFFQETQYF

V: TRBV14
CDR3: CASSQDPSDEQYF

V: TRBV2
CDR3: CASSEEYEKLFF

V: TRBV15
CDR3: CATSSLGGTIDQPQHF

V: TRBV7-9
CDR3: CASSLQRGGTGELFF

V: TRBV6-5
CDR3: CATGTGIRPQHF

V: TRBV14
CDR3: CASSQVGAYEQYF

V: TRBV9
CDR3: CASSVGAENTEAFF

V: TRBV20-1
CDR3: CSASRTSGTGADTIYF

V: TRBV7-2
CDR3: CASSLGRGEFF

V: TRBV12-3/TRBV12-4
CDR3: CASSFRSTGSRTGELFF

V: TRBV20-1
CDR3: CSASSPWTASGETQYF